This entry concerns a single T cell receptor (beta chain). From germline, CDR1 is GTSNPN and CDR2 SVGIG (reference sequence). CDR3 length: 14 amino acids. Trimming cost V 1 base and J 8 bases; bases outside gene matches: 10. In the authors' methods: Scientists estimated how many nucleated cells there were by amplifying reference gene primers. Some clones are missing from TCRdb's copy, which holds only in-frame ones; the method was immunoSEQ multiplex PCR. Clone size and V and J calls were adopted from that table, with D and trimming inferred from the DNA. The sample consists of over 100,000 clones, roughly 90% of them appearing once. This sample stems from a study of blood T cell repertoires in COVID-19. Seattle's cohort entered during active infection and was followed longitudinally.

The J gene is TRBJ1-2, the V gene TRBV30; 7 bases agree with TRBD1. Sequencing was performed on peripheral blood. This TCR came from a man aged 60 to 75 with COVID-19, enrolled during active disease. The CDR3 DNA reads TGTGCCTGGAGTGGAGGGCAGGGGGTGGGAGGCTACACCTTC. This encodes CAWSGGQGVGGYTF.